This T cell receptor beta chain was found in a study of T cell changes during pregnancy in multiple sclerosis. Produced via immunoSEQ multiplex PCR; TCRdb's table is partial and in-frame only. In the table there are roughly 120,000 clones, roughly 92% of which are singletons. This CDR3 has 16 residues. CDR1 KGHSH and CDR2 LQKENI come from the germline V gene. The V segment lost 2 bases and the J segment 4 bases; nucleotides outside the gene matches: 7. The TCR sequence derives from a female donor with multiple sclerosis, enrolled in a pregnancy study. The chain couples TRBV18 to TRBJ2-2, with 7 nucleotides matching TRBD1. The material was peripheral blood, obtained in the third trimester of pregnancy. This chain's CDR3 is CASSPGAGGFTGELFF. The CDR3 region has the DNA TGTGCCAGCTCACCAGGCGCAGGGGGATTCACCGGGGAGCTGTTTTTT. Full variable domain (rest looked up from reference TRBV18 and TRBJ2-2): NAGVMQNPRHLVRRRGQEARLRCSPMKGHSHVYWYRQLPEEGLKFMVYLQKENIIDESGMPKERFSAEFPKEGPSILRIQQVVRGDSAAYFCASSPGAGGFTGELFFGEGSRLTVL.